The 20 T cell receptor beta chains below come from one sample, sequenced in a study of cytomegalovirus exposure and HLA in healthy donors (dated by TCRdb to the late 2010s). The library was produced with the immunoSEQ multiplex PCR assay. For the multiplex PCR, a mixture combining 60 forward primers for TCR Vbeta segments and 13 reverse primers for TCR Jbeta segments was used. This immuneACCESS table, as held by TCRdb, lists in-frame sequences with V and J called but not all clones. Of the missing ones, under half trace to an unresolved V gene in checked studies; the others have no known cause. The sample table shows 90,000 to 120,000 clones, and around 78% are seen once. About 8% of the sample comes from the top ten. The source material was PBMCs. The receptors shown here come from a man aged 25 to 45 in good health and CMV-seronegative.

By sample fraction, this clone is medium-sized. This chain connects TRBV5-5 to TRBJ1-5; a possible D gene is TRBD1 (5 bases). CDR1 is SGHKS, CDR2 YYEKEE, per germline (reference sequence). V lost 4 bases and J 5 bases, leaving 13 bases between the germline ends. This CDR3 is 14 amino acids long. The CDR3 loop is CASSPEGLYQPQHF. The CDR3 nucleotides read TGTGCCAGCAGCCCGGAGGGACTCTATCAGCCCCAGCATTTT.

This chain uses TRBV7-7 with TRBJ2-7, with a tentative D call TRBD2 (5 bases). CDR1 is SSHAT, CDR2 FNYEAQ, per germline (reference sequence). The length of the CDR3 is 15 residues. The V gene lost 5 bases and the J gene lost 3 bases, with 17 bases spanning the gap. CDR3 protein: CASSIRPKRVYEQYF. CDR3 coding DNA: TGTGCCAGCAGCATAAGACCCAAGAGGGTCTACGAGCAGTACTTC.

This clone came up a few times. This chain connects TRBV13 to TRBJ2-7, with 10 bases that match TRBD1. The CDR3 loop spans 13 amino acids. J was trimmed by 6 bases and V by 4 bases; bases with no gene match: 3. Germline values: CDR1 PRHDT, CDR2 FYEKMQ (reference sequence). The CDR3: CASSSGQGGEQYF. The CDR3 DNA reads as TGTGCCAGCAGCTCAGGACAGGGGGGCGAGCAGTACTTC.

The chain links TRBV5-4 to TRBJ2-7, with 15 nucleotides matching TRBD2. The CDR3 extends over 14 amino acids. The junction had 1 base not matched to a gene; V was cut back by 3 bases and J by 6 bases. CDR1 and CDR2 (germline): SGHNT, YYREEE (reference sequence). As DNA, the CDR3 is TGTGCCAGCAGCTGGGGACTAGCGGGAGGCGAGCAGTACTTC. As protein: CASSWGLAGGEQYF.

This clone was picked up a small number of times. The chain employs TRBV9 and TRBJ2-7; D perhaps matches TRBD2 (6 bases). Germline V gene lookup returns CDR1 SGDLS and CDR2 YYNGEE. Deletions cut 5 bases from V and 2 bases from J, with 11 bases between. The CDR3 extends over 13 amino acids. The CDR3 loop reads CASSRTGAYEQYF. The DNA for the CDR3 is TGTGCCAGCAGTCGGACGGGAGCCTACGAGCAGTACTTC.

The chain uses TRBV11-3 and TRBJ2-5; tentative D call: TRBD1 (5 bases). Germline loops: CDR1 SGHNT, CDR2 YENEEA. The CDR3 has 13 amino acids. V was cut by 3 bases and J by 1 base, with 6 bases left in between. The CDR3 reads CASSFDSQETQYF. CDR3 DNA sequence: TGTGCCAGCAGCTTTGACAGCCAAGAGACCCAGTACTTC.

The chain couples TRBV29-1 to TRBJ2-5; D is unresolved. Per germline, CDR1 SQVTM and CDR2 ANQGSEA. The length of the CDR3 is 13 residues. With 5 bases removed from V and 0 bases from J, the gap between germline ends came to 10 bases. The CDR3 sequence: CSVTPVYQETQYF. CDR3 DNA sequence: TGCAGCGTTACCCCAGTGTACCAAGAGACCCAGTACTTC.

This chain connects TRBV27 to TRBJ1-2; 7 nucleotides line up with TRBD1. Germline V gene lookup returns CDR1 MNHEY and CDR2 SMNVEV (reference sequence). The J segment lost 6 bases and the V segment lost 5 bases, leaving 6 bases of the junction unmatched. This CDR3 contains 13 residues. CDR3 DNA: TGTGCCAGCAGTCAAGGGGGCACCAATGGCTACACCTTC. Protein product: CASSQGGTNGYTF.

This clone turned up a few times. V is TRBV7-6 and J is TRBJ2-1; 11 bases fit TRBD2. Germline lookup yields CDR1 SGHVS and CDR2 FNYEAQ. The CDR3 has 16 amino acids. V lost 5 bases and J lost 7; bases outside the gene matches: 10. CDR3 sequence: CASSPSLAGGRNEQFF. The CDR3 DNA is TGTGCCAGCAGCCCTTCCCTAGCGGGAGGAAGGAATGAGCAGTTCTTC.

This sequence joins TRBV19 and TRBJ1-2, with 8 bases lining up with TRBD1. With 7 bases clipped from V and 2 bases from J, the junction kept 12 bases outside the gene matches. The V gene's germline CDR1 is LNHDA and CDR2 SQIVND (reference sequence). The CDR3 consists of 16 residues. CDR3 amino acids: CASKDERTGRNYGYTF. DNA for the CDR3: TGTGCCAGTAAGGATGAGAGGACAGGGCGAAACTATGGCTACACCTTC. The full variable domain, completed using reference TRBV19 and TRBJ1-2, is DGGITQSPKYLFRKEGQNVTLSCEQNLNHDAMYWYRQDPGQGLRLIYYSQIVNDFQKGDIAEGYSVSREKKESFPLTVTSAQKNPTAFYLCASKDERTGRNYGYTFGSGTRLTVV.

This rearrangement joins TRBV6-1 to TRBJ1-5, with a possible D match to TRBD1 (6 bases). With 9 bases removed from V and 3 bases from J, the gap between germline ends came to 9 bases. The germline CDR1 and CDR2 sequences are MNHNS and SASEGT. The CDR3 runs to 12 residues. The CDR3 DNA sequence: TGTGCCAGTGGACAGTCCAATCAGCCCCAGCATTTT. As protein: CASGQSNQPQHF.

This chain's CDR3 is CASSLAQGYNEQFF. The DNA of the CDR3 is TGCGCCAGCAGCTTGGCACAGGGCTACAATGAGCAGTTCTTC. V and J are TRBV5-1 and TRBJ2-1; tentatively, D is TRBD1 (6 bases). Germline V gene data show CDR1 as SGHRS and CDR2 as YFSETQ. V lost 0 bases and J 3 bases, leaving 7 bases between the germline ends. This CDR3 spans 14 amino acids. Complete variable domain (other parts from reference TRBV5-1 and TRBJ2-1): KAGVTQTPRYLIKTRGQQVTLSCSPISGHRSVSWYQQTPGQGLQFLFEYFSETQRNKGNFPGRFSGRQFSNSRSEMNVSTLELGDSALYLCASSLAQGYNEQFFGPGTRLTVL.

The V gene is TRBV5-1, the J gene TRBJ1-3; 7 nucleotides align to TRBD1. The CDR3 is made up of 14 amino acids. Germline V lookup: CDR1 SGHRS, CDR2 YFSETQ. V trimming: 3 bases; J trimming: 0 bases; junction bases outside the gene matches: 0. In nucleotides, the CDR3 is TGCGCCAGCAGCTCAGGGGGCTCTGGAAACACCATATATTTT. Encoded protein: CASSSGGSGNTIYF. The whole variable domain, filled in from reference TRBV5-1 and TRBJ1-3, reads KAGVTQTPRYLIKTRGQQVTLSCSPISGHRSVSWYQQTPGQGLQFLFEYFSETQRNKGNFPGRFSGRQFSNSRSEMNVSTLELGDSALYLCASSSGGSGNTIYFGEGSWLTVV.

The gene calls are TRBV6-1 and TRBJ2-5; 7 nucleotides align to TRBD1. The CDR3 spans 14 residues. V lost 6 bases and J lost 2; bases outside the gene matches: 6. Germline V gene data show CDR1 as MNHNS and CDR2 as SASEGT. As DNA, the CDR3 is TGTGCCAGCAGGGTGAGACAGGGACAAGAGACCCAGTACTTC. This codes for CASRVRQGQETQYF.

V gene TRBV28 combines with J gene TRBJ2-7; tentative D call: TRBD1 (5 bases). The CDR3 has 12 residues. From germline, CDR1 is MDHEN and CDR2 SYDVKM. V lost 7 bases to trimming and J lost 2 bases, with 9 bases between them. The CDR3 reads CASNQGTYEQYF. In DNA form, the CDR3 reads TGTGCCAGCAACCAGGGAACCTACGAGCAGTACTTC.

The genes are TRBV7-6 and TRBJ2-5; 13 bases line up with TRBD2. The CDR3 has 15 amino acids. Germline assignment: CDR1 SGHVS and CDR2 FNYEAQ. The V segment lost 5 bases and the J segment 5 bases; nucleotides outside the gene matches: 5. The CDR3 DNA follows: TGTGCCAGCAGCCTGGGACTAGCGGGGCCTGAGACCCAGTACTTC. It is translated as CASSLGLAGPETQYF.

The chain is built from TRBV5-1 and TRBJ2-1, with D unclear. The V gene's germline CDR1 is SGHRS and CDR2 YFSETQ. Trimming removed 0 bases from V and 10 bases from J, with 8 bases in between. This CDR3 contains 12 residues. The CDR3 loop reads CASSLVGREQFF. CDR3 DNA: TGCGCCAGCAGCTTGGTAGGCAGGGAGCAGTTCTTC. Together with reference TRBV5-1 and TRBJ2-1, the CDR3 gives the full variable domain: KAGVTQTPRYLIKTRGQQVTLSCSPISGHRSVSWYQQTPGQGLQFLFEYFSETQRNKGNFPGRFSGRQFSNSRSEMNVSTLELGDSALYLCASSLVGREQFFGPGTRLTVL.

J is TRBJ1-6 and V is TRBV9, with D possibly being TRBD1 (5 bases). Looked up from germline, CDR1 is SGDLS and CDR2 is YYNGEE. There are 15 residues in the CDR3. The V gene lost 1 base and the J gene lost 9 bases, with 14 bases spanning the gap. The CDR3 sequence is CASSVSGGYGSPLHF. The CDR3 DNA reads TGTGCCAGCAGCGTATCGGGGGGATACGGTTCACCCCTCCACTTT.

The CDR3 spells CASSLQRNTEAFF. As DNA, the CDR3 is TGCGCCAGCAGCTTACAGAGGAACACTGAAGCTTTCTTT. The chain couples TRBV5-1 to TRBJ1-1; D remains unclear. Per germline, CDR1 SGHRS and CDR2 YFSETQ. The V and J ends lost 2 bases and 1 base respectively, with 6 bases between them. CDR3 size: 13 residues.

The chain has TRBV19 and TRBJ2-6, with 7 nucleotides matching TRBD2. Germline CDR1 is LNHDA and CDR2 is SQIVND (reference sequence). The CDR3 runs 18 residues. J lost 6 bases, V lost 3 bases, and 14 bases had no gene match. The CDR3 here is CASSIRQGGGGVANVLTF. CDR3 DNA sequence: TGTGCCAGTAGTATTAGGCAGGGTGGGGGGGGAGTGGCCAACGTCCTGACTTTC.